The 11 T cell receptor beta chains listed next were all sequenced from one sample in a study of blood T cell repertoires in COVID-19. Sequencing was performed with immunoSEQ multiplex PCR; in TCRdb, only in-frame clones are kept and a portion is missing. The repertoire holds about 34,000 clones, with 75% to 95% as singletons. The sample was peripheral blood. The receptor set was obtained from a woman of 80 years or more with acute or convalescent COVID-19.

The chain uses TRBV19 and TRBJ1-1, with 9 bases that match TRBD1. Losses at the gene ends were 6 bases for V and 1 base for J; bases not matched to a gene: 3. Germline values: CDR1 LNHDA, CDR2 SQIVND (reference sequence). The CDR3 length is 14 residues. In nucleotides, the CDR3 is TGTGCCAGTAGGCAACAGGGGGCGAACACTGAAGCTTTCTTT. Its protein product is CASRQQGANTEAFF.

This chain joins TRBV5-1 and TRBJ2-5; D is uncertain. Germline lookup yields CDR1 SGHRS and CDR2 YFSETQ. Between the trimmed V and J ends, which lost 4 bases and 1 base, there was a span of 8 bases. The CDR3 consists of 13 residues. CDR3: CASSPGPQETQYF. The DNA of the CDR3 is TGCGCCAGCAGCCCAGGTCCCCAAGAGACCCAGTACTTC.

The V call is TRBV11-3, the J call TRBJ1-1, with a possible D match to TRBD1 (5 bases). This CDR3 contains 13 residues. V dropped 5 bases and J dropped 5 bases, with 12 bases sitting between them. Germline V gene lookup returns CDR1 SGHNT and CDR2 YENEEA. This CDR3 reads CASSTDPGTEAFF. CDR3 sequence (DNA): TGTGCCAGCAGCACAGACCCAGGGACTGAAGCTTTCTTT.

This chain uses TRBV5-1 with TRBJ1-3; 9 bases fit TRBD1. V lost 4 bases to trimming and J lost 3 bases; unmatched junction nucleotides: 11. The CDR3 length is 17 residues. CDR1 is SGHRS and CDR2 is YFSETQ in the germline V gene. This chain's CDR3 is CASSAGTGPGVGNTIYF. As DNA, the CDR3 is TGCGCCAGCAGCGCTGGGACAGGGCCAGGGGTTGGAAACACCATATATTTT.

CDR3 sequence (DNA): TGCGCCAGCAGCTCAGGAGGACTGGGTGAAAAACTGTTTTTT. The encoded protein is CASSSGGLGEKLFF. The chain couples TRBV5-1 to TRBJ1-4; D is unclear. The V gene's germline CDR1 is SGHRS and CDR2 YFSETQ. This CDR3 spans 14 amino acids. Trimming removed 3 bases from V and 7 bases from J, with 13 bases in between.

V and J are TRBV11-3 and TRBJ1-2, with a weak D call TRBD1 (5 bases). The V gene's germline CDR1 is SGHNT and CDR2 YENEEA. The CDR3 extends over 13 amino acids. Between the trimmed V and J ends, which lost 3 bases and 7 bases, there was a span of 12 bases. This CDR3 is CASSLRGEVGYTF. CDR3 DNA sequence: TGTGCCAGCAGCTTGAGAGGGGAGGTTGGCTACACCTTC.

This clone was seen a single time. The CDR3 bases are TGTGCCAGCAGTTCCTCTCGACTAGCGGGGGTGAATACGCAGTATTTT. As protein: CASSSSRLAGVNTQYF. The rearrangement uses TRBV28 and TRBJ2-3; 12 bases are shared with TRBD2. The CDR3 length is 16 residues. Germline-derived CDR1 and CDR2 are MDHEN and SYDVKM. The junction had 9 bases not matched to a gene; V was cut back by 4 bases and J by 7 bases.

The chain recombines TRBV5-1 with TRBJ2-6, with a weak D call TRBD1 (6 bases). This CDR3 is 17 amino acids long. Trimming took off 0 bases at V and 6 bases at J, with 16 bases between the two ends. The germline gives CDR1 SGHRS, CDR2 YFSETQ. The CDR3 loop reads CASSLVVGGLAANVLTF. CDR3 DNA sequence: TGCGCCAGCAGCTTGGTAGTTGGGGGCCTCGCGGCCAACGTCCTGACTTTC.

This chain uses TRBV25-1 with TRBJ2-7, with 8 bases aligning to TRBD2. J gave up 6 bases and V 3 bases, and 7 bases lay outside the gene matches. The length of the CDR3 is 14 residues. The germline V gene encodes CDR1 MGHDK and CDR2 SYGVNS. The CDR3 DNA is TGTGCCAGCAGTGAGGCCGGGGGGGACTTCGAGCAGTACTTC. Its protein is CASSEAGGDFEQYF.

The V and J genes are TRBV6-1 and TRBJ1-1; maybe TRBD1 (5 bases). The germline CDR1 and CDR2 sequences are MNHNS and SASEGT. Trimming stripped 2 bases from V and 2 bases from J, with 21 bases between. This CDR3 contains 18 residues. The CDR3 region has the DNA TGTGCCAGCAGTGAAAGGGGACCGGAGGGGCTCCCAAACACTGAAGCTTTCTTT. Translating it yields CASSERGPEGLPNTEAFF.

The V call is TRBV5-1, the J call TRBJ2-1; 8 nucleotides agree with TRBD1. Germline trimming cut 4 bases from V and 3 bases from J; bases unmatched to any gene: 12. The CDR3 is made up of 17 amino acids. Germline V gene sequence: CDR1 SGHRS, CDR2 YFSETQ. The CDR3 reads CASSQSFSTGGYNEQFF. The CDR3 region has the DNA TGCGCCAGCAGCCAATCATTTAGCACAGGGGGCTACAATGAGCAGTTCTTC. The variable domain in full, completed from reference TRBV5-1 and TRBJ2-1, reads KAGVTQTPRYLIKTRGQQVTLSCSPISGHRSVSWYQQTPGQGLQFLFEYFSETQRNKGNFPGRFSGRQFSNSRSEMNVSTLELGDSALYLCASSQSFSTGGYNEQFFGPGTRLTVL.